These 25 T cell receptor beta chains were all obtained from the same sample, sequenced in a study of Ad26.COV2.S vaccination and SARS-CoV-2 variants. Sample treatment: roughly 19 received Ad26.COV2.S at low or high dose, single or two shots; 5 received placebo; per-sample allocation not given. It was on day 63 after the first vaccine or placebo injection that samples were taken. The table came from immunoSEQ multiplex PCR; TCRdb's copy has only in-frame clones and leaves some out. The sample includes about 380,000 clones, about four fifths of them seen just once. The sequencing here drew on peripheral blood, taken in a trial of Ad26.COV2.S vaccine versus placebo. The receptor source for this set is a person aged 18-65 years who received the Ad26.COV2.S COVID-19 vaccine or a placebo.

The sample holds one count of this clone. CDR3 DNA: TGTGCCAGCATCACGGTCTCCTACGAGCAGTACTTC. Protein product: CASITVSYEQYF. V usage is TRBV21-1 and J usage is TRBJ2-7; the D call of TRBD2 is as the table states it, not checked on the DNA. TRBV21-1 is given as a pseudogene. The CDR3 is made up of 12 amino acids.

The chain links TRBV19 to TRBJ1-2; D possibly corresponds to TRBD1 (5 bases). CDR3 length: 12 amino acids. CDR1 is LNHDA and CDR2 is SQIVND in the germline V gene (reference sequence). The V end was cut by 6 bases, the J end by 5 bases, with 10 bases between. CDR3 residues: CASRERGYGYTF. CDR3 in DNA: TGTGCCAGTAGGGAAAGGGGTTATGGCTACACCTTC.

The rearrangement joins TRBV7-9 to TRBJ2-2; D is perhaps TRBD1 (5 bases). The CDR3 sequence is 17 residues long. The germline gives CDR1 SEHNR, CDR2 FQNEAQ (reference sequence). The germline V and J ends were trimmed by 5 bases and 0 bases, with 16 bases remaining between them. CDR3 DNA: TGTGCCAGCAGCCCCCGAACAGGTTTTACGAACACCGGGGAGCTGTTTTTT. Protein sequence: CASSPRTGFTNTGELFF.

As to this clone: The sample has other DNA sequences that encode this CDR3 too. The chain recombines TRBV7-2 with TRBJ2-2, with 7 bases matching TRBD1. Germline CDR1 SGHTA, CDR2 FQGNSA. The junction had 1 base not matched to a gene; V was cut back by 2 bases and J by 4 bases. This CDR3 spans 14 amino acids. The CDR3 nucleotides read TGTGCCAGCAGCTTATCAGGGGGCACCGGGGAGCTGTTTTTT. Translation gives CASSLSGGTGELFF.

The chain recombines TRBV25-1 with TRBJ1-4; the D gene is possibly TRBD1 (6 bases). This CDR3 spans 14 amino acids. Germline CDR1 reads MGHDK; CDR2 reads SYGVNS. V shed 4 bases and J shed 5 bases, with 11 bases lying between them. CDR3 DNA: TGTGCCAGCAGTGGATGGGGGGCAAATGAAAAACTGTTTTTT. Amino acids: CASSGWGANEKLFF.

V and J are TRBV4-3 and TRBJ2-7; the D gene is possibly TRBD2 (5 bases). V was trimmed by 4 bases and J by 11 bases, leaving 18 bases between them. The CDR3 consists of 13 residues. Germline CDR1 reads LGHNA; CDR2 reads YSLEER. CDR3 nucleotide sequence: TGCGCCAGCAGCCCTAACCTCCGGACTTGGAAGTACTTC. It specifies CASSPNLRTWKYF.

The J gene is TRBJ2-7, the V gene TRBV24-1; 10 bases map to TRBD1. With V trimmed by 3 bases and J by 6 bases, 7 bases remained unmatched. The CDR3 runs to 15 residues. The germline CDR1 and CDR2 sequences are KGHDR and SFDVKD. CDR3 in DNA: TGTGCCACCAGTGATACCGGGACAGGGGAACGCGAGCAGTACTTC. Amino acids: CATSDTGTGEREQYF.

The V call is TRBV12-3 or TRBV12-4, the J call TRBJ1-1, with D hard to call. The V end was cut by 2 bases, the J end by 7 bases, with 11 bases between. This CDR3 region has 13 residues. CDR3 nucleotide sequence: TGTGCCAGCAGTTTACCTACAGATCTTGAAGCTTTCTTT. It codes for CASSLPTDLEAFF.

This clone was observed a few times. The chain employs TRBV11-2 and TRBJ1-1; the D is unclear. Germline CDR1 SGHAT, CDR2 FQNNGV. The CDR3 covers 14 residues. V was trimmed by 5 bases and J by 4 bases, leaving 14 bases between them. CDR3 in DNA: TGTGCCAGCAGCCCCGCCGCTGGTGTCACTGAAGCTTTCTTT. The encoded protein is CASSPAAGVTEAFF.

The CDR3 nucleotides read TGCGCCAGCAGCTTGACTTCCAGGACAGTCGGCGAGCAGTACTTC. Protein sequence: CASSLTSRTVGEQYF. This rearrangement joins TRBV5-1 to TRBJ2-7, with D possibly TRBD1 on 6 matching bases. Deletions cut 1 base from V and 6 bases from J, with 17 bases between. CDR1 SGHRS and CDR2 YFSETQ come from the germline V gene. The CDR3 is made up of 15 amino acids.

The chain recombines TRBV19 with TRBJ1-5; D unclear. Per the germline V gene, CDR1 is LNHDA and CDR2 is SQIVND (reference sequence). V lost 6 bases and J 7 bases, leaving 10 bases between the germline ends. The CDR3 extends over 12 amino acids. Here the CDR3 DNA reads TGTGCCAGTAGGTCGGGCGGGCAGCCCCAGCATTTT. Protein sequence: CASRSGGQPQHF.

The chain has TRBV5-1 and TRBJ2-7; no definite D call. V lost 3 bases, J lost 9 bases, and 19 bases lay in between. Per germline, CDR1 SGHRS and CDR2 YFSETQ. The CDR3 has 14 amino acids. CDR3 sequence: CASSSISTAERQYF. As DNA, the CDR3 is TGCGCCAGCAGCTCGATCAGCACTGCCGAAAGGCAGTACTTC.

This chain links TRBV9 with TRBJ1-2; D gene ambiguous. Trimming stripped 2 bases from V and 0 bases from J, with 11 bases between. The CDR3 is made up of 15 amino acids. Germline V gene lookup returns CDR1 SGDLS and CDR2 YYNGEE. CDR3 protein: CASSVYPVANYGYTF. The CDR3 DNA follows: TGTGCCAGCAGCGTTTATCCGGTGGCTAACTATGGCTACACCTTC.

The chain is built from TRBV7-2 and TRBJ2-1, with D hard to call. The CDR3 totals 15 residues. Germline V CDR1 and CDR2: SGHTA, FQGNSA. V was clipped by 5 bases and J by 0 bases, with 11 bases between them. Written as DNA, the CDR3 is TGTGCCAGCAGCCTTACTGCGAACTCCTACAATGAGCAGTTCTTC. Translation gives CASSLTANSYNEQFF.

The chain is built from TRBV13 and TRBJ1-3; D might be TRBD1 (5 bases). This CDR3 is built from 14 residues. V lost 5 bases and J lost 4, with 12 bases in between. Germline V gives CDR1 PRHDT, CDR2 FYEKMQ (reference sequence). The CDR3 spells CASSPSGRGNTIYF. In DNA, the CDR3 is TGTGCCAGCAGCCCCTCGGGGCGCGGAAACACCATATATTTT. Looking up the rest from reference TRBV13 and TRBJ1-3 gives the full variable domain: AAGVIQSPRHLIKEKRETATLKCYPIPRHDTVYWYQQGPGQDPQFLISFYEKMQSDKGSIPDRFSAQQFSDYHSELNMSSLELGDSALYFCASSPSGRGNTIYFGEGSWLTVV.

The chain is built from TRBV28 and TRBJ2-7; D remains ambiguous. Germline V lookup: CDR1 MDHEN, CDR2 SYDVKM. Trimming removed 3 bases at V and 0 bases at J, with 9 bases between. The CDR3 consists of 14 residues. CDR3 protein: CASSLRLPSYEQYF. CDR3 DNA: TGTGCCAGCAGTTTGAGGCTTCCCTCCTACGAGCAGTACTTC.

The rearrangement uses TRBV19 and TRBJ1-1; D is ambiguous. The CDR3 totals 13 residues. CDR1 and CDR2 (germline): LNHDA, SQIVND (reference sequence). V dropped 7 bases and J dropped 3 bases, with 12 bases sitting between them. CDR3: CASTGLGDTEAFF. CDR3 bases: TGTGCCAGTACGGGCCTTGGGGACACTGAAGCTTTCTTT.

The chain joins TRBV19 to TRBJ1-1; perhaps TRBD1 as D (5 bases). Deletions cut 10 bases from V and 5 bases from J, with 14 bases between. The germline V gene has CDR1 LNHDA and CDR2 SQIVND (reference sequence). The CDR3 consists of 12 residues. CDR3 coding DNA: TGTGCCACTAAACGGGGGAGAACTGAAGCTTTCTTT. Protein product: CATKRGRTEAFF.

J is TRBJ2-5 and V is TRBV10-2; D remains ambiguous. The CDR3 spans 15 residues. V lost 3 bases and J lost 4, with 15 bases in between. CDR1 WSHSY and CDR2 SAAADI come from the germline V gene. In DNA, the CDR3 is TGCGCCAGCAGTGAAATGGTCTACCCGGGAGAGACCCAGTACTTC. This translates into CASSEMVYPGETQYF.

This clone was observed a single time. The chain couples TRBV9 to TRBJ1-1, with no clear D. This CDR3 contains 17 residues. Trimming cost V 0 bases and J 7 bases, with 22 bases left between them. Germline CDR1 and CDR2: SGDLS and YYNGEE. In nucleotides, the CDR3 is TGTGCCAGCAGCGTAGAAGGAAGGGTTTCGACCTGGAGTGAAGCTTTCTTT. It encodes CASSVEGRVSTWSEAFF.

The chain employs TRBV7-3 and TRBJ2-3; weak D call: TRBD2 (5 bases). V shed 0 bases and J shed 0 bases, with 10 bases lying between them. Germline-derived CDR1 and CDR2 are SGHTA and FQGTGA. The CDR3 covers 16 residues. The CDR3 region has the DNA TGTGCCAGCAGCTTAACGCTAGCCATTAGCACAGATACGCAGTATTTT. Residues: CASSLTLAISTDTQYF. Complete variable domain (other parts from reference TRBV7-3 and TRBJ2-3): GAGVSQTPSNKVTEKGKYVELRCDPISGHTALYWYRQSLGQGPEFLIYFQGTGAADDSGLPNDRFFAVRPEGSVSTLKIQRTERGDSAVYLCASSLTLAISTDTQYFGPGTRLTVL.

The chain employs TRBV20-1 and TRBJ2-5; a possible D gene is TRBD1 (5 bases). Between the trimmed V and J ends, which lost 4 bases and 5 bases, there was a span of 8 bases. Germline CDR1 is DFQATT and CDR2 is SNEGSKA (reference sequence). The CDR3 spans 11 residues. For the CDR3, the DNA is TGCAGTGCTAAGACAGCGGAGACCCAGTACTTC. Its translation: CSAKTAETQYF.

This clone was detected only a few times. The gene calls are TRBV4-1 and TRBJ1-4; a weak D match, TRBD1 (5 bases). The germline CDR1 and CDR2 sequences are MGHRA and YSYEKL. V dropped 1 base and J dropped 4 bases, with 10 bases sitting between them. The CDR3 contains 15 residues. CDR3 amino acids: CASSQVGTGNEKLFF. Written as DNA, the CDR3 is TGCGCCAGCAGCCAAGTGGGGACCGGTAATGAAAAACTGTTTTTT.

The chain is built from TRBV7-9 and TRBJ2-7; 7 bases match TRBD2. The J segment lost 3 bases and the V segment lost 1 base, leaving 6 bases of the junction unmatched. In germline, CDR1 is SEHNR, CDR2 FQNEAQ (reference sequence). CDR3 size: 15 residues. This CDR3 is CASSLELALSYEQYF. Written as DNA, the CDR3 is TGTGCCAGCAGCTTAGAACTAGCGCTTAGCTACGAGCAGTACTTC.

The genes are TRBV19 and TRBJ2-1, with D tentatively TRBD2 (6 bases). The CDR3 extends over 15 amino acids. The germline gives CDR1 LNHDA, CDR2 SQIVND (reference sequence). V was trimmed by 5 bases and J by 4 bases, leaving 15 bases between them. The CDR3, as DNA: TGTGCCAGTAGTCCCCAAGGGACTCGGTACAATGAGCAGTTCTTC. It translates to CASSPQGTRYNEQFF.